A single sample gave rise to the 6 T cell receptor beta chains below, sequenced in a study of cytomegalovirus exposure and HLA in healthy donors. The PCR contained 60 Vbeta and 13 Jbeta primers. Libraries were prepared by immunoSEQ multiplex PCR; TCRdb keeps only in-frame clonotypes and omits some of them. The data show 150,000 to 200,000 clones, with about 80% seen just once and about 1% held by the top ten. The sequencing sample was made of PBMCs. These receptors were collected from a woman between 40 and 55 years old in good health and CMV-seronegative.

The CDR3 DNA reads TGCGCCAGCAGCCAAGAGGCGGGAAGAAACACTGAAGCTTTCTTT. As protein: CASSQEAGRNTEAFF. The chain employs TRBV4-1 and TRBJ1-1; D is unclear. V was trimmed by 0 bases and J by 2 bases, leaving 10 bases between them. Per germline, CDR1 MGHRA and CDR2 YSYEKL. This CDR3 has 15 amino acids.

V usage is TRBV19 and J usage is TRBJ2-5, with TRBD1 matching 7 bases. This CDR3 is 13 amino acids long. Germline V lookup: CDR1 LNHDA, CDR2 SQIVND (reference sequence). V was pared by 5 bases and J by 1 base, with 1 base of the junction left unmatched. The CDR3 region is CASSRQGQETQYF. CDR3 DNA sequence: TGTGCCAGTAGTCGACAGGGCCAAGAGACCCAGTACTTC.

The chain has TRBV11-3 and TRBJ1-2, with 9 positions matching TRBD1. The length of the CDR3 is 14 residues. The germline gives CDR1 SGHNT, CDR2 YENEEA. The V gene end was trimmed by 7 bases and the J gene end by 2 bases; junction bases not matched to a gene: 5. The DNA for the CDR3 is TGTGCCAGCAATACAGGGGGCACCAACTATGGCTACACCTTC. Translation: CASNTGGTNYGYTF.

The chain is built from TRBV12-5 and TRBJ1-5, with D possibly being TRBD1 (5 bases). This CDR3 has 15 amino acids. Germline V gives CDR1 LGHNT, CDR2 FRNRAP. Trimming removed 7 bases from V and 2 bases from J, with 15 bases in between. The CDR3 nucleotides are TGTGCTAGTGCTCTATGGCAGGGCGGCAATCAGCCCCAGCATTTT. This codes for CASALWQGGNQPQHF.

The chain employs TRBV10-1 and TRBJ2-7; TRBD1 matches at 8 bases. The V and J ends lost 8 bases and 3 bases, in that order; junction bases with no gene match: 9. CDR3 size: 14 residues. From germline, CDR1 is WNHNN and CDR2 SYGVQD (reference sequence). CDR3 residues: CASGKGQGGYEQYF. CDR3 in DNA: TGCGCCAGCGGAAAAGGACAGGGAGGCTACGAGCAGTACTTC.

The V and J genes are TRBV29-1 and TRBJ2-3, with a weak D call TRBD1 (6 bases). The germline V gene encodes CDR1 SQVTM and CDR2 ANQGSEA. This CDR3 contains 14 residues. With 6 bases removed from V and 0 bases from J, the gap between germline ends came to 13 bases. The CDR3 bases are TGCAGCGTCGACACTACAGGGAGCACAGATACGCAGTATTTT. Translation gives CSVDTTGSTDTQYF.